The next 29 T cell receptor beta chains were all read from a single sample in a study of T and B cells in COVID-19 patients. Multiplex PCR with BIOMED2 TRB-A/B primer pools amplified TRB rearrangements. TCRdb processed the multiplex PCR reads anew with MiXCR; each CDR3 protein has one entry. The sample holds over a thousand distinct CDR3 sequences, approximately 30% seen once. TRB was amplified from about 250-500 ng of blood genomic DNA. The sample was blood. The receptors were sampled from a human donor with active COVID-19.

The chain's CDR3 is CASSYRSHFPGTDTQYF. For the CDR3, the DNA is TGTGCCAGCAGTTACCGAAGCCACTTCCCTGGCACAGATACGCAGTATTTT. The chain carries TRBV6-2 or TRBV6-3 and TRBJ2-3, with D hard to call. Germline values: CDR1 MNHEY, CDR2 SVGEGT. The CDR3 is 17 amino acids. The V end was cut by 2 bases, the J end by 1 base, with 16 bases between.

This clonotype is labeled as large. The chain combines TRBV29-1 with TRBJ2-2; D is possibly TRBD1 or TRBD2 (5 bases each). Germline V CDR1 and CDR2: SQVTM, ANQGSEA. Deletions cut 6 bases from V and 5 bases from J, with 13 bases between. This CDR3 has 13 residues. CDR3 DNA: TGCAGCGTCACCGGGACCGAGACCGGGGAGCTGTTTTTT. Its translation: CSVTGTETGELFF.

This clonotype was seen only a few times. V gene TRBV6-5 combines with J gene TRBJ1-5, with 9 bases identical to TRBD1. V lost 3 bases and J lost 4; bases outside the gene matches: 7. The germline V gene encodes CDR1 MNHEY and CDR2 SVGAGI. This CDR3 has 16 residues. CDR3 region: CASSYAGTGMNQPQHF. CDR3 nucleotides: TGTGCCAGCAGTTATGCCGGGACAGGGATGAATCAGCCCCAGCATTTT.

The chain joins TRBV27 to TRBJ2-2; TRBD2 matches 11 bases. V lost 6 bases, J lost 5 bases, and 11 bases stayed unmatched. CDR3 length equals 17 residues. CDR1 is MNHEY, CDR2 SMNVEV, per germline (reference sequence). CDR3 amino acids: CASRGTSGSVRTGELFF. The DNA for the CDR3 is TGTGCCAGCAGGGGCACTAGCGGGAGCGTTAGGACCGGGGAGCTGTTTTTT.

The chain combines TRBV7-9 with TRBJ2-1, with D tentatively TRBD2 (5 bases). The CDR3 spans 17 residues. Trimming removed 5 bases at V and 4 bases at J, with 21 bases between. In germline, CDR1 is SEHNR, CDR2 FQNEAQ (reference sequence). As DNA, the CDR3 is TGTGCCAGCAGCCCACAACTACTAGAGGGTGATTACAATGAGCAGTTCTTC. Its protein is CASSPQLLEGDYNEQFF.

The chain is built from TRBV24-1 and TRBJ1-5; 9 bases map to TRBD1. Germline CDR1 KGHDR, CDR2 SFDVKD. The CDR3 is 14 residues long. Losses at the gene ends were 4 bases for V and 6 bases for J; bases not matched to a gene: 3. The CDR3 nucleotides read TGTGCCACCAGTGAGGGACAGGGCAGTCAGCCCCAGCATTTT. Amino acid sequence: CATSEGQGSQPQHF.

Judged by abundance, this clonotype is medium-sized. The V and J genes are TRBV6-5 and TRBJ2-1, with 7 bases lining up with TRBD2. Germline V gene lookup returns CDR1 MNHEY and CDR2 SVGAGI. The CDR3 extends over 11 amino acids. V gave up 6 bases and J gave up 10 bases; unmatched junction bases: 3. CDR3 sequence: CASSKGLEQFF. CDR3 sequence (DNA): TGTGCCAGCAGCAAGGGACTAGAGCAGTTCTTC.

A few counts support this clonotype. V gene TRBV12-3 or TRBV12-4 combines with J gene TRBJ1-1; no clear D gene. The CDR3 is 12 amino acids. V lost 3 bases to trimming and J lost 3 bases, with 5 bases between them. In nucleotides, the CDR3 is TGTGCCAGCAGTTTCATGGACACTGAAGCTTTCTTT. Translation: CASSFMDTEAFF.

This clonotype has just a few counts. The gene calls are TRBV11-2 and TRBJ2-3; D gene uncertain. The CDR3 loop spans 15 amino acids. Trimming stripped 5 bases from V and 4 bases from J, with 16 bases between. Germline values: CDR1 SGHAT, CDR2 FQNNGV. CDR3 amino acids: CASSNPAASSDTQYF. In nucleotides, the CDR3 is TGTGCCAGCAGCAATCCCGCGGCGTCCTCAGATACGCAGTATTTT.

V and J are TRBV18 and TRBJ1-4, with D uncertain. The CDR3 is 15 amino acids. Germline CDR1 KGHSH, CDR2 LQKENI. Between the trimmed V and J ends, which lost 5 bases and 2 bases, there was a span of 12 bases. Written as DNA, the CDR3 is TGTGCCAGCTCAGAGGGCGTAATGACTAATGAAAAACTGTTTTTT. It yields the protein CASSEGVMTNEKLFF.

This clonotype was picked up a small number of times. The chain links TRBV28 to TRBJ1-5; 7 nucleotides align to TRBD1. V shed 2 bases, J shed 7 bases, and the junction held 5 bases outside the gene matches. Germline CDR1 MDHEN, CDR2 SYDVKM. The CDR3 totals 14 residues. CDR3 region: CASSLTRGEQPQHF. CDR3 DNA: TGTGCCAGCAGTTTAACCAGGGGGGAGCAGCCCCAGCATTTT.

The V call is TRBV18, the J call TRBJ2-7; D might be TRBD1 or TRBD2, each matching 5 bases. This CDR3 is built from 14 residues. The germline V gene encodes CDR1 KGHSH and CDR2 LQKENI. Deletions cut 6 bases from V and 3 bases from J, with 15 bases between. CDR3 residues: CASSEGRTDYEQYF. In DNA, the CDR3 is TGTGCCAGCTCCGAGGGACGGACCGACTACGAGCAGTACTTC.

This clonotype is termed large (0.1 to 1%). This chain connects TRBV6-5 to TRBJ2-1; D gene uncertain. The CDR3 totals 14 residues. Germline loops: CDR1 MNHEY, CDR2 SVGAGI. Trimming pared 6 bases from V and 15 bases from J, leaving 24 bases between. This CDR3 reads CASSPSSSPTVGFF. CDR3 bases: TGTGCCAGCAGCCCCTCTTCCAGCCCTACGGTGGGGTTCTTC.

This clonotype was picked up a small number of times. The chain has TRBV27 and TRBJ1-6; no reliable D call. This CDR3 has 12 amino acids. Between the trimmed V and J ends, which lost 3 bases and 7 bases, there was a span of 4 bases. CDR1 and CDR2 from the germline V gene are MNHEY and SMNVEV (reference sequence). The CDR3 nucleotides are TGTGCCAGCAGTTTCAGCAATTCACCCCTCCACTTT. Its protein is CASSFSNSPLHF.

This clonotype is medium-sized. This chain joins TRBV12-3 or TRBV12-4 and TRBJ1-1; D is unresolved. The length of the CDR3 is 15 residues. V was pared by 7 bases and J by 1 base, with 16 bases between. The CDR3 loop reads CASTYRREANTEAFF. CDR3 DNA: TGTGCCAGCACCTACCGAAGGGAGGCGAACACTGAAGCTTTCTTT.

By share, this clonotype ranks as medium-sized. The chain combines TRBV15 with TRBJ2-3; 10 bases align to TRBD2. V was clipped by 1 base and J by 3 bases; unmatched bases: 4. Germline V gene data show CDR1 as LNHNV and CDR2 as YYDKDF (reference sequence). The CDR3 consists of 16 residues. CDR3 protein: CATSRVSGRATDTQYF. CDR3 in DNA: TGTGCCACCAGCAGAGTCAGCGGGAGGGCGACAGATACGCAGTATTTT.

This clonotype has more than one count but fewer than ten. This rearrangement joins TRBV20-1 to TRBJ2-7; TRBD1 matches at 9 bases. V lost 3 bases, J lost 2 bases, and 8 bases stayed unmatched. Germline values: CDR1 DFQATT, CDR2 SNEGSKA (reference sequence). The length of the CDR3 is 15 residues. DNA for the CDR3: TGCAGTGCTAGGCCTCTCCGGGACAGGGCCTACGAGCAGTACTTC. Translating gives CSARPLRDRAYEQYF.

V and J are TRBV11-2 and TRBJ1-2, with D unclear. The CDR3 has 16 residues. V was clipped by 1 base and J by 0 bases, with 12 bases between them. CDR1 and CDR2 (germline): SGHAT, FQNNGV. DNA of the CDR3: TGTGCCAGCAGCTTAGTGGTCGGGATGGCTAACTATGGCTACACCTTC. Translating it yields CASSLVVGMANYGYTF.

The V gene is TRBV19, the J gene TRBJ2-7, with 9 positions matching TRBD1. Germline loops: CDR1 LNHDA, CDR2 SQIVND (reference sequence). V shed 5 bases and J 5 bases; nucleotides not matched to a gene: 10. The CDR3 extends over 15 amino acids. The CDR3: CASSAGQGNVHEQYF. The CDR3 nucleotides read TGTGCCAGTAGTGCCGGACAGGGGAACGTCCACGAGCAGTACTTC.

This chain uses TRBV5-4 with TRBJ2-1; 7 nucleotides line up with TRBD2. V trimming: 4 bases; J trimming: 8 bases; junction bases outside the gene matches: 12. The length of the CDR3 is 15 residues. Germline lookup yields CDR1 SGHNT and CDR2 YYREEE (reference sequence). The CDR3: CASSLAGLSVHEQFF. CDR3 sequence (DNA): TGTGCCAGCAGCCTGGCGGGACTATCGGTCCATGAGCAGTTCTTC. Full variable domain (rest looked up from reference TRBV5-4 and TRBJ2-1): ETGVTQSPTHLIKTRGQQVTLRCSSQSGHNTVSWYQQALGQGPQFIFQYYREEENGRGNFPPRFSGLQFPNYSSELNVNALELDDSALYLCASSLAGLSVHEQFFGPGTRLTVL.

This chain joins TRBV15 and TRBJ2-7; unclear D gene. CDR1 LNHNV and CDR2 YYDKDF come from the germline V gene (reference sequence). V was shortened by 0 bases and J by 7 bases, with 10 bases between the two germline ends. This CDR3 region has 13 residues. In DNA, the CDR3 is TGTGCCACCAGCAGAGATTCTACAATGGAGCAGTACTTC. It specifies CATSRDSTMEQYF.

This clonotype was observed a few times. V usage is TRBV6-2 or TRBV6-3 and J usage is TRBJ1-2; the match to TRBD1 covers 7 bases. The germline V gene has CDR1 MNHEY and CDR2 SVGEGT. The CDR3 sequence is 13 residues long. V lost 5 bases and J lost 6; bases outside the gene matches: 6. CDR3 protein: CASSQQGLDGYTF. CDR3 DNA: TGTGCCAGCAGTCAACAGGGGCTCGATGGCTACACCTTC.

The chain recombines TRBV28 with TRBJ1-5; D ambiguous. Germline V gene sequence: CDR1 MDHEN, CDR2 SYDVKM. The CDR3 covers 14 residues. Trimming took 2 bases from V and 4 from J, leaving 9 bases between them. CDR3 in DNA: TGTGCCAGCAGTTTACCCCCCGAAAATCAGCCCCAGCATTTT. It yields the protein CASSLPPENQPQHF.

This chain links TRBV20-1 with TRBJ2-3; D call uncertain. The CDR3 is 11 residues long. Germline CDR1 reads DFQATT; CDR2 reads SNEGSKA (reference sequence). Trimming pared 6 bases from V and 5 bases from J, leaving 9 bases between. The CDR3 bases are TGCAGTGCAGGCCCCAGAGATACGCAGTATTTT. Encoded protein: CSAGPRDTQYF.

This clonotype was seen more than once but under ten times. The CDR3 reads CASSFKAGQGETEAFF. The CDR3 nucleotides are TGTGCCAGCAGTTTTAAGGCGGGACAGGGGGAGACTGAAGCTTTCTTT. This chain joins TRBV27 and TRBJ1-1, with 11 bases that match TRBD1. Trimming took 3 bases from V and 5 from J; bases not matched to a gene: 8. Germline loops: CDR1 MNHEY, CDR2 SMNVEV (reference sequence). The CDR3 runs to 16 residues.

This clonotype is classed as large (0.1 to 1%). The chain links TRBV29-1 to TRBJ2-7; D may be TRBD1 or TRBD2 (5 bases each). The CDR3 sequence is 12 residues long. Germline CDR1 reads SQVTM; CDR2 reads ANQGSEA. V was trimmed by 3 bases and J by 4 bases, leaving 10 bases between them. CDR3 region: CSVELEGYEQYF. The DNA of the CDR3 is TGCAGCGTTGAGTTAGAGGGGTACGAGCAGTACTTC.

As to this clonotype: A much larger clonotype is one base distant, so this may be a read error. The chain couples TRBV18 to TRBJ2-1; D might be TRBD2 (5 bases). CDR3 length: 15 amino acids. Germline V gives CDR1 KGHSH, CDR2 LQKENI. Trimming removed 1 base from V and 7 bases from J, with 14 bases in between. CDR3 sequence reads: CASSPQSGQVNEQFF. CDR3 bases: TGTGCCAGCTCACCACAAAGCGGTCAAGTGAATGAGCAGTTCTTC.

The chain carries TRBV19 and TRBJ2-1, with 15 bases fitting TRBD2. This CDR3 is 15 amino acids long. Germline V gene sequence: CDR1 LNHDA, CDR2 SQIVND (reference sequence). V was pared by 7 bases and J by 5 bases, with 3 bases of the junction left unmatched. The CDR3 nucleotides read TGTGCCAGTAAAGGACTAGCGGGAGGGCACAATGAGCAGTTCTTC. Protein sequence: CASKGLAGGHNEQFF.

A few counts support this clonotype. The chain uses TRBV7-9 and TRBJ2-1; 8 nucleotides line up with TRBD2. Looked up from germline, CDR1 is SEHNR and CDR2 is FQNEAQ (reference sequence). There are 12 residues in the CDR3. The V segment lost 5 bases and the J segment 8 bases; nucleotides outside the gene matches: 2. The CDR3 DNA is TGTGCCAGCAGCCTGGGACTAGATGAGCAGTTCTTC. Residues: CASSLGLDEQFF.